Listed below are T cell receptor beta chains from one sample, sequenced in a study of cytomegalovirus exposure and HLA in healthy donors. TCRdb's copy holds only in-frame clones and misses some; the assay was immunoSEQ multiplex PCR. The profile covers roughly 170,000 clones, with roughly 84% appearing a single time and around 0.97% taken by the ten largest. The material sequenced was PBMCs. The receptor source for this set is a man aged 25 to 45 in good health and CMV-seronegative. CDR3s include the opening cysteine and the closing phenylalanine or tryptophan. The order of the fields is V gene, J gene, clone size, D gene, CDR3 protein, CDR3 DNA. The D gene is left open where the match is weak. Size is omitted from some rows. Given values are once, few, many or a class for expanded clones.

v_gene: TRBV5-6; j_gene: TRBJ2-5; abundance: NA; d_gene: NA; CDR3aa: CASSLVLATDRARETQYF; CDR3nt: TGTGCCAGCAGCTTGGTTCTAGCCACGGATAGAGCGCGGGAGACCCAGTACTTC
v_gene: TRBV6-1; j_gene: TRBJ1-5; abundance: NA; d_gene: NA; CDR3aa: CASSEEDGAVYIRHF; CDR3nt: TGTGCCAGCAGTGAAGAGGACGGAGCGGTTTATATCCGGCATTTT
v_gene: TRBV27; j_gene: TRBJ2-3; abundance: once; d_gene: NA; CDR3aa: CASRGREKSPFF; CDR3nt: TGTGCCAGCAGGGGCCGGGAGAAAAGCCCATTTTTT
v_gene: TRBV5-1; j_gene: TRBJ2-7; abundance: NA; d_gene: TRBD1; CDR3aa: CASSLNRGLAHYEQYF; CDR3nt: TGCGCCAGCAGCCTGAACAGGGGGTTAGCCCACTACGAGCAGTACTTC
v_gene: TRBV2; j_gene: TRBJ2-2; abundance: few; d_gene: NA; CDR3aa: CASTQFGELFF; CDR3nt: TGTGCCAGCACCCAATTCGGGGAGCTGTTTTTT
v_gene: TRBV7-9; j_gene: TRBJ2-5; abundance: NA; d_gene: TRBD1; CDR3aa: CASSLVQGAQETQYF; CDR3nt: TGTGCCAGCAGCTTGGTACAGGGGGCCCAAGAGACCCAGTACTTC
v_gene: TRBV2; j_gene: TRBJ2-7; abundance: NA; d_gene: NA; CDR3aa: CASSGGMDRAYEQYF; CDR3nt: TGTGCCAGCAGCGGGGGGATGGACAGAGCTTACGAGCAGTACTTC
v_gene: TRBV5-1; j_gene: TRBJ2-1; abundance: NA; d_gene: NA; CDR3aa: CASSLGAGRNEQFF; CDR3nt: TGCGCCAGCAGCTTGGGGGCAGGGAGGAATGAGCAGTTCTTC
v_gene: TRBV25-1; j_gene: TRBJ2-1; abundance: once; d_gene: TRBD1; CDR3aa: CASSATSRDRLFF; CDR3nt: TGTGCCAGCAGTGCGACAAGCCGGGACAGGCTTTTCTTC
v_gene: TRBV7-7; j_gene: TRBJ2-3; abundance: NA; d_gene: NA; CDR3aa: CASSFSPTRTDTQYF; CDR3nt: TGTGCCAGCAGCTTTTCCCCCACTCGCACAGATACGCAGTATTTT
v_gene: TRBV7-9; j_gene: TRBJ2-5; abundance: NA; d_gene: TRBD2; CDR3aa: CASSSTGLAAQETQYF; CDR3nt: TGTGCCAGCAGCTCGACCGGACTAGCGGCCCAAGAGACCCAGTACTTC
v_gene: TRBV6-5; j_gene: TRBJ2-1; abundance: NA; d_gene: NA; CDR3aa: CASSRNREEQFF; CDR3nt: TGTGCCAGCAGCAGAAACAGGGAGGAGCAGTTCTTC
v_gene: TRBV5-6; j_gene: TRBJ2-2; abundance: once; d_gene: NA; CDR3aa: CASSLTGNTGELFF; CDR3nt: TGTGCCAGCAGCCTGACAGGGAACACCGGGGAGCTGTTTTTT
v_gene: TRBV6-1; j_gene: TRBJ1-5; abundance: NA; d_gene: TRBD1; CDR3aa: CASSEQPGGTDNNQPQHF; CDR3nt: TGTGCCAGCAGTGAACAACCTGGTGGGACAGACAACAATCAGCCCCAGCATTTT